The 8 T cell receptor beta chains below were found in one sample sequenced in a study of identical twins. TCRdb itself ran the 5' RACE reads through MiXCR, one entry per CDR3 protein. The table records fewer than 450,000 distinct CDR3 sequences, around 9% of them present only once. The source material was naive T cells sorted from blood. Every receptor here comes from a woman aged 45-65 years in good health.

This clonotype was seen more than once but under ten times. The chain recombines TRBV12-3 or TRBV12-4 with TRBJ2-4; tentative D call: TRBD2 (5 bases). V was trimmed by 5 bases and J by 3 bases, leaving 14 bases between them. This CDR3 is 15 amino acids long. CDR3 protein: CASSMAGLGKNIQYF. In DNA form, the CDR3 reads TGTGCCAGCAGTATGGCCGGACTCGGCAAAAACATTCAGTACTTC.

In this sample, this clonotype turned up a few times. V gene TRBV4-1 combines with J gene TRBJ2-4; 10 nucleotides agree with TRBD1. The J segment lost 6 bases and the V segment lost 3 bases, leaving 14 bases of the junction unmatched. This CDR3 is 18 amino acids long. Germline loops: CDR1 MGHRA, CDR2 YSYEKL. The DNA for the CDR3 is TGCGCCAGCAGCCACATTTCTCCGCGACAGGGGGCAGGAAACATTCAGTACTTC. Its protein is CASSHISPRQGAGNIQYF.

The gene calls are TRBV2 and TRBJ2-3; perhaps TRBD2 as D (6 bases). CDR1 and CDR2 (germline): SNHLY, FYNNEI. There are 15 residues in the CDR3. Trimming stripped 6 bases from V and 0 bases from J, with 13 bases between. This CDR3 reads CASSPAGRSTDTQYF. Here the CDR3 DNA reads TGTGCCAGCAGCCCAGCGGGCCGTAGCACAGATACGCAGTATTTT.

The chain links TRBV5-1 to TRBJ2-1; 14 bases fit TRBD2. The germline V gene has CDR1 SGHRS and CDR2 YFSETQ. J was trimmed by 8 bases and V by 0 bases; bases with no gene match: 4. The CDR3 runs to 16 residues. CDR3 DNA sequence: TGCGCCAGCAGCTTGGGACTAGCGGGAGGGCCACATGAGCAGTTCTTC. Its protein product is CASSLGLAGGPHEQFF.

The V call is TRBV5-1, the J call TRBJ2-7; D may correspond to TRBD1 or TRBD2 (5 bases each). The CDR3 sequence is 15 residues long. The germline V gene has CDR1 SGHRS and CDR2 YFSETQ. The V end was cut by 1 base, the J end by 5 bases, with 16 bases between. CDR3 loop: CASSLPGTESNEQYF. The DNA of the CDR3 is TGCGCCAGCAGCTTGCCCGGGACGGAAAGCAACGAGCAGTACTTC.

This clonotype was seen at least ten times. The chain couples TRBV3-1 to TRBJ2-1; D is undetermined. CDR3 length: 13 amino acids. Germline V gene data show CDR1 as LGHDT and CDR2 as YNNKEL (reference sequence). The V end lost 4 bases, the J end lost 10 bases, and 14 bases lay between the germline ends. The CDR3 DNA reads TGTGCCAGCAGCCCCAAGTCGAGGCAGGAGCAGTTCTTC. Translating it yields CASSPKSRQEQFF.

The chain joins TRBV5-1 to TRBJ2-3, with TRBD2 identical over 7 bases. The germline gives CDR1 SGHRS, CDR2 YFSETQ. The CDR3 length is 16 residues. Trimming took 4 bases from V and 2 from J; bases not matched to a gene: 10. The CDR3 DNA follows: TGCGCCAGCAGCCCATCAAGGACTAGTGTCACAGATACGCAGTATTTT. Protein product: CASSPSRTSVTDTQYF.

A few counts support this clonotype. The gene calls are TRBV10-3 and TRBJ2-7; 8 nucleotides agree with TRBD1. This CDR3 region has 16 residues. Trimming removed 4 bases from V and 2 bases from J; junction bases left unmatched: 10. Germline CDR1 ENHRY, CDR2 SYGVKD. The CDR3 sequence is CAISAGQGYGAYEQYV. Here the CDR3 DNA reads TGTGCCATCAGTGCAGGACAGGGCTATGGTGCCTACGAGCAGTACGTC.